These T cell receptor beta chains were read from a single sample in a study of T cell changes during pregnancy in multiple sclerosis. The data were produced by immunoSEQ multiplex PCR, yet TCRdb's version contains in-frame clones alone and is incomplete. The sample records around 34,000 clones, 90% being singletons. The material was CD8+ T cells from peripheral blood mononuclear cells, obtained before pregnancy. The receptors come from a female donor with multiple sclerosis, enrolled in a pregnancy study. Both conserved end residues are part of each CDR3. A D gene is named only where the DNA matches it firmly. Where a row states a size, it is once, few, many or the class of an expanded clone; other rows omit it.

>TRBJ2-2|TRBV7-3|TRBD2|NA
TGTGCCAGCAGCTCGGGGACTAGCGGGGGGCCTAACACCGGGGAGCTGTTTTTT
CASSSGTSGGPNTGELFF
>TRBJ2-7|TRBV6-1|TRBD1|NA
TGTGCCAGCACAGAACCGGGACAGACTGGTACGTGGCAGTACTTC
CASTEPGQTGTWQYF
>TRBJ1-1|TRBV9|NA|few
TGTGCCAGCAGCGCAGACGGAGAGAACACTGAAGCTTTCTTT
CASSADGENTEAFF
>TRBJ2-7|TRBV28|NA|NA
TGTGCCAGCAGTTTGGGGGGCGAGCAGTACTTC
CASSLGGEQYF
>TRBJ1-4|TRBV6-6|NA|NA
TGTGCCAGCTGCGAGGATGATTATGAAAAACTGTTTTTT
CASCEDDYEKLFF
>TRBJ2-3|TRBV13|TRBD2|medium-sized
TGTGCCAGCAGCTTACCAGGCAGCGGGAGCCCAGATACGCAGTATTTT
CASSLPGSGSPDTQYF
>TRBJ2-3|TRBV9|NA|NA
TGTGCCAGCAGCGGTGGGGGGTTCCGGGATACGCAGTATTTT
CASSGGGFRDTQYF
>TRBJ2-3|TRBV27|NA|NA
TGTGCCAGCAGTCAATACACGATTTCTTCGTCCACGGAGGGTACAGATACGCAGTATTTT
CASSQYTISSSTEGTDTQYF
>TRBJ2-7|TRBV28|TRBD2|NA
TGTGCCAGCAGTGGGTTGGTGGCTGGGACTAGCGGGAGGGCCCTCAGTTACTACGAGCAGTACTTC
CASSGLVAGTSGRALSYYEQYF
>TRBJ2-7|TRBV2|TRBD1|few
TGTGCCAGCAGCGACACGGGACAGGAAAATAGCTCCTACGAGCAGTACTTC
CASSDTGQENSSYEQYF
>TRBJ1-1|TRBV6-1|NA|NA
TGTGCCAGCAGTGAAACAGGAGACACTGAAGCTTTCTTT
CASSETGDTEAFF
>TRBJ2-3|TRBV7-9|TRBD2|NA
TGTGCCAGCAGCCGACTAGCGGGAGGCCGAGATACGCAGTATTTT
CASSRLAGGRDTQYF
>TRBJ2-3|TRBV2|NA|NA
TGTGCCAGCAGTGAAGGGTTAGCCACAGATACGCAGTATTTT
CASSEGLATDTQYF
>TRBJ2-1|TRBV4-3|TRBD1|NA
TGCGCCAGCAGCCAAGAGCGACAGGGGGCCTATGAGCAGTTCTTC
CASSQERQGAYEQFF
>TRBJ1-5|TRBV27|NA|NA
TGTGCCAGCAGTCCGTTGATCGGGCCCCAGCATTTT
CASSPLIGPQHF
>TRBJ2-7|TRBV2|TRBD2|NA
TGTGCCAGCAGGATGACTAGCGGATACTACGAGCAGTACTTC
CASRMTSGYYEQYF
>TRBJ2-1|TRBV19|TRBD2|NA
TGTGCCAGTAGTATCGGACTAGCGGGGGTTTCCTACAATGAGCAGTTCTTC
CASSIGLAGVSYNEQFF
>TRBJ2-7|TRBV5-1|TRBD2|NA
TGCGCCAGCAGCTTGACTTCCAGGGCTAGCGGGAGTCACGAGCAGTACTTC
CASSLTSRASGSHEQYF
>TRBJ1-2|TRBV19|NA|NA
TGTGCCAGTATCCCAGTAAGAGGGATGGCTAACTATGGCTACACCTTC
CASIPVRGMANYGYTF
>TRBJ1-2|TRBV4-1|TRBD1|NA
TGCGCCAGCAGCCAAGGTTTAGGGGGCGCTTATGGCTACACCTTC
CASSQGLGGAYGYTF
>TRBJ2-7|TRBV16|NA|once
TGTGCCAGCAGCCCGCTGCACGGGAATTCCTACGAGCAGTACTTC
CASSPLHGNSYEQYF
>TRBJ1-1|TRBV7-2|NA|NA
TGTGCCAGCATCTCGTATGTGGCAGGGGACACTGAAGCTTTCTTT
CASISYVAGDTEAFF
>TRBJ2-3|TRBV30|NA|NA
TGTGCCTGGGGAAGCGGGTCTAGCACAGATACGCAGTATTTT
CAWGSGSSTDTQYF
>TRBJ2-5|TRBV6-6|TRBD1|NA
TGTGCCAGCAGCCAAAGGGACAGGCGAGAGACCCAGTACTTC
CASSQRDRRETQYF
>TRBJ2-5|TRBV14|TRBD1|NA
TGTGCCAGCAGCCAACTGGGACAGGCGACCCAGTACTTC
CASSQLGQATQYF
>TRBJ1-2|TRBV6-1|TRBD1|NA
TGTGCCAGCAGTTTCCGGGACAGAAACTATGGCTACACCTTC
CASSFRDRNYGYTF
>TRBJ2-2|TRBV7-9|NA|NA
TGTGCCAGCAGCTCCGAGGGAGTAGCGGCGAACACCGGGGAGCTGTTTTTT
CASSSEGVAANTGELFF
>TRBJ1-1|TRBV27|NA|NA
TGTGCCAGCAGTTTTTCAGGGCTGAACACTGAAGCTTTCTTT
CASSFSGLNTEAFF
>TRBJ1-1|TRBV9|NA|NA
TGTGCCAGCAGCAAATCGACAGATACGTTCAATGAAGCTTTCTTT
CASSKSTDTFNEAFF
>TRBJ2-7|TRBV11-2|NA|NA
TGTGCCAGCAGCTTCCAAGGACAGACCTACGAGCAGTACTTC
CASSFQGQTYEQYF
>TRBJ2-1|TRBV10-1|TRBD2|NA
TGCGCCAGCAGTACGACTAGCGGGACGAACTTATACAATGAGCAGTTCTTC
CASSTTSGTNLYNEQFF
>TRBJ2-1|TRBV5-1|NA|NA
TGCGCCAGCAGCTTGGTCGGTAGCCGACACAATGAGCAGTTCTTC
CASSLVGSRHNEQFF